The TCR beta chain described here comes from a study of blood T cell repertoires in COVID-19. Whole-study context: T cells, B-cell-depleted T cells, or PBMCs supplied cDNA or gDNA.

As originally analysed: Nucleated cell counts were estimated from reference gene primer amplification. Profiling relied on immunoSEQ multiplex PCR, and the TCRdb table lists in-frame clones only, not all of them. V and J calls and clone size are given by that table; D and trimming were obtained from the DNA. The sample carries about 62,000 clones, more than 75% recorded once. Trimming at V came to 0 bases and at J to 1 base, leaving 1 base not matched to a gene. This CDR3 contains 17 residues. Germline V gene data show CDR1 as SGDLS and CDR2 as YYNGEE. This clone was seen only once. The chain links TRBV9 to TRBJ2-5, with 15 bases lining up with TRBD2. The sample taken for sequencing was peripheral blood. The sequence was collected from a human donor in a cohort sampled during active COVID-19. CDR3: CASSVGTSGGVQETQYF. For the CDR3, the DNA is TGTGCCAGCAGCGTAGGGACTAGCGGGGGGGTCCAAGAGACCCAGTACTTC. Based on the CDR3 plus reference TRBV9 and TRBJ2-5, the full variable domain is DSGVTQTPKHLITATGQRVTLRCSPRSGDLSVYWYQQSLDQGLQFLIQYYNGEERAKGNILERFSAQQFPDLHSELNLSSLELGDSALYFCASSVGTSGGVQETQYFGPGTRLLVL.